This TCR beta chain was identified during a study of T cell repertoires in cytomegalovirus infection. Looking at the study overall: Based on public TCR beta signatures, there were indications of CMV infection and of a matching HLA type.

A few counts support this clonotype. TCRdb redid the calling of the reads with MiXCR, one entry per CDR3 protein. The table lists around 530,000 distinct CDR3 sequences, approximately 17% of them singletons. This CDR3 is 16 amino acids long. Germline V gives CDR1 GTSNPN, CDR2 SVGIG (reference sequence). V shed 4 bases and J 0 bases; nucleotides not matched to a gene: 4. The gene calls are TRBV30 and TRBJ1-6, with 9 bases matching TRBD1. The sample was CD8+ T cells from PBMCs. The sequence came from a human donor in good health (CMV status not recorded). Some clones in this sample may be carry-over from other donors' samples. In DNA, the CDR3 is TGTGCCTGGACTCTGACAGGGGGCTCCTATAATTCACCCCTCCACTTT. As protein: CAWTLTGGSYNSPLHF.